The 24 T cell receptor beta chains in this list originate from one sample, sequenced in a study of T cell changes during pregnancy in multiple sclerosis. Assay: immunoSEQ multiplex PCR; the TCRdb copy retains only in-frame clones and omits some. The sample yields roughly 100,000 clones, less than 95% seen once. Sequences were derived from peripheral blood, sampled after pregnancy. Every receptor here comes from a female donor with multiple sclerosis, enrolled in a pregnancy study.

V gene TRBV27 combines with J gene TRBJ2-1; the D is unclear. The V end lost 2 bases, the J end lost 0 bases, and 14 bases lay between the germline ends. The CDR3 spans 17 residues. CDR1 MNHEY and CDR2 SMNVEV come from the germline V gene (reference sequence). CDR3 coding DNA: TGTGCCAGCAGTTTAAGAGGCTTCCCGGGCTCCTACAATGAGCAGTTCTTC. As protein: CASSLRGFPGSYNEQFF.

V gene TRBV15 combines with J gene TRBJ2-5; maybe TRBD2 (5 bases). The ends were cut back, 5 bases at V and 4 bases at J, with 14 bases in the middle. The CDR3 has 14 residues. CDR1 is LNHNV and CDR2 is YYDKDF in the germline V gene (reference sequence). CDR3 nucleotide sequence: TGTGCCACCAGCGGTCATTTAGAGGGAGAGACCCAGTACTTC. Amino acid sequence: CATSGHLEGETQYF.

The chain recombines TRBV9 with TRBJ2-3, with 7 nucleotides matching TRBD2. V trimming: 2 bases; J trimming: 4 bases; junction bases outside the gene matches: 4. The CDR3 spans 14 residues. Germline values: CDR1 SGDLS, CDR2 YYNGEE. The CDR3 spells CASSVGTKSDTQYF. CDR3 sequence (DNA): TGTGCCAGCAGCGTCGGGACTAAATCAGATACGCAGTATTTT.

The CDR3 loop reads CASSYSRSQETQYF. CDR3 DNA: TGTGCCAGCAGTTATTCCAGAAGCCAAGAGACCCAGTACTTC. The J gene is TRBJ2-5, the V gene TRBV25-1; no firm D call. CDR1 MGHDK and CDR2 SYGVNS come from the germline V gene. The CDR3 length is 14 residues. V gave up 5 bases and J gave up 1 base, with 11 bases separating them.

This chain links TRBV18 with TRBJ2-1; 8 bases match TRBD2. This CDR3 comprises 17 residues. Per the germline V gene, CDR1 is KGHSH and CDR2 is LQKENI. Losses at the gene ends were 0 bases for V and 2 bases for J; bases not matched to a gene: 6. Here the CDR3 DNA reads TGTGCCAGCTCACCACCGAATTCGGGAGGGCCCTACAATGAGCAGTTCTTC. Its protein is CASSPPNSGGPYNEQFF.

The chain has TRBV30 and TRBJ2-1; 11 bases map to TRBD2. The CDR3 covers 15 residues. The V gene's germline CDR1 is GTSNPN and CDR2 SVGIG (reference sequence). V lost 3 bases and J lost 6; bases outside the gene matches: 7. The CDR3 sequence is CAWSPVAGGVNEQFF. DNA of the CDR3: TGTGCCTGGAGCCCCGTAGCGGGAGGGGTCAATGAGCAGTTCTTC.

The V gene is TRBV4-2, the J gene TRBJ2-7, with a weak D call TRBD2 (7 bases). Germline V lookup: CDR1 LGHNA, CDR2 YNFKEQ. The CDR3 has 14 amino acids. V lost 10 bases and J 3 bases, leaving 19 bases between the germline ends. The CDR3 here is CATSVGEGGYEQYF. For the CDR3, the DNA is TGTGCCACCTCGGTAGGGGAGGGGGGCTACGAGCAGTACTTC.

The chain carries TRBV27 and TRBJ1-1, with 8 bases identical to TRBD1. The CDR3 has 13 amino acids. Germline CDR1 MNHEY, CDR2 SMNVEV (reference sequence). With 7 bases clipped from V and 1 base from J, the junction kept 2 bases outside the gene matches. The CDR3 loop reads CASTGGRNTEAFF. The CDR3 region has the DNA TGTGCCAGCACAGGGGGCAGGAACACTGAAGCTTTCTTT.

In its sample, this clone was seen once. This chain joins TRBV7-7 and TRBJ2-3; TRBD2 aligns across 8 bases. The CDR3 length is 15 residues. V trimming: 1 base; J trimming: 3 bases; junction bases outside the gene matches: 3. The germline gives CDR1 SSHAT, CDR2 FNYEAQ (reference sequence). The CDR3 DNA reads as TGTGCCAGCAGCTTAGGGGCGGGGGGAACAGATACGCAGTATTTT. It codes for CASSLGAGGTDTQYF.

The gene calls are TRBV9 and TRBJ2-2; a possible D gene is TRBD2 (5 bases). Germline values: CDR1 SGDLS, CDR2 YYNGEE. The CDR3 has 14 amino acids. Between the trimmed V and J ends, which lost 2 bases and 1 base, there was a span of 6 bases. The CDR3 DNA is TGTGCCAGCAGCGTCGAGGGGAACACCGGGGAGCTGTTTTTT. This codes for CASSVEGNTGELFF.

V and J are TRBV19 and TRBJ1-4; D may be TRBD1 (5 bases). Germline-derived CDR1 and CDR2 are LNHDA and SQIVND (reference sequence). V lost 1 base to trimming and J lost 7 bases, with 13 bases between them. CDR3 length: 15 amino acids. For the CDR3, the DNA is TGTGCCAGTAGTATAGGTCCAGGGTCAAGTGAAAAACTGTTTTTT. Protein sequence: CASSIGPGSSEKLFF.

This chain links TRBV5-6 with TRBJ2-7; no clear D. Trimming shortened V by 2 bases and J by 6 bases, and 9 bases separated the two germline ends. There are 12 residues in the CDR3. In germline, CDR1 is SGHDT, CDR2 YYEEEE. The CDR3 protein is CASSLSGFEQYF. The CDR3 bases are TGTGCCAGCAGCTTATCAGGATTCGAGCAGTACTTC.

The chain employs TRBV10-3 and TRBJ1-1; D not certain. Germline V gene lookup returns CDR1 ENHRY and CDR2 SYGVKD. Trimming pared 2 bases from V and 0 bases from J, leaving 4 bases between. The CDR3 consists of 13 residues. This chain's CDR3 is CAISEDMNTEAFF. The CDR3 coding sequence is TGTGCCATCAGTGAGGACATGAACACTGAAGCTTTCTTT.

The J gene is TRBJ1-1, the V gene TRBV6-1; D perhaps matches TRBD1 (5 bases). Germline-derived CDR1 and CDR2 are MNHNS and SASEGT. V shed 5 bases and J shed 5 bases, with 15 bases lying between them. The CDR3 length is 14 residues. The CDR3 DNA reads TGTGCCAGCAGTCCTCAGGGTGTTCAAACTGAAGCTTTCTTT. Translated, it gives CASSPQGVQTEAFF.

The chain uses TRBV5-1 and TRBJ2-7; weak D call: TRBD2 (6 bases). The V gene lost 1 base and the J gene lost 4 bases, with 12 bases spanning the gap. Germline CDR1 and CDR2: SGHRS and YFSETQ. CDR3 size: 14 residues. Here the CDR3 reads CASSLRTKNYEQYF. CDR3 nucleotides: TGCGCCAGCAGCTTGCGGACTAAAAATTACGAGCAGTACTTC.

The V and J genes are TRBV19 and TRBJ1-2; no clear D gene. The germline V gene encodes CDR1 LNHDA and CDR2 SQIVND (reference sequence). Trimming took off 1 base at V and 0 bases at J, with 3 bases between the two ends. CDR3 size: 13 residues. CDR3 nucleotide sequence: TGTGCCAGTAGTATAGCGGCTAACTATGGCTACACCTTC. It codes for CASSIAANYGYTF. Combining the CDR3 with reference TRBV19 and TRBJ1-2 gives the whole variable domain DGGITQSPKYLFRKEGQNVTLSCEQNLNHDAMYWYRQDPGQGLRLIYYSQIVNDFQKGDIAEGYSVSREKKESFPLTVTSAQKNPTAFYLCASSIAANYGYTFGSGTRLTVV.

The rearrangement uses TRBV30 and TRBJ1-2; no firm D call. CDR1 is GTSNPN, CDR2 SVGIG, per germline (reference sequence). This CDR3 has 12 residues. The V gene lost 3 bases and the J gene lost 6 bases, with 11 bases spanning the gap. For the CDR3, the DNA is TGTGCCTGGAGCCCGGGAGTGGATGGCTACACCTTC. Protein product: CAWSPGVDGYTF.

This clone occurred a few times. The CDR3 nucleotides read TGTGCCAGCAGTCTACAGGCGTCCGACTATGGCTACACCTTC. This encodes CASSLQASDYGYTF. This chain joins TRBV6-5 and TRBJ1-2, with TRBD1 as a possible D gene (5 bases). The V end was cut by 5 bases, the J end by 3 bases, with 13 bases between. Germline V gene lookup returns CDR1 MNHEY and CDR2 SVGAGI. The CDR3 totals 14 residues.

The chain employs TRBV2 and TRBJ2-1, with TRBD2 matching over 9 bases. The CDR3 loop spans 14 amino acids. Trimming cost V 2 bases and J 8 bases; bases outside gene matches: 4. CDR1 is SNHLY, CDR2 FYNNEI, per germline. This CDR3 reads CASSERAGGYEQFF. CDR3 nucleotides: TGTGCCAGCAGTGAACGAGCGGGGGGTTATGAGCAGTTCTTC.

The rearrangement uses TRBV7-2 and TRBJ2-5; no definite D call. The V and J ends lost 5 bases and 2 bases respectively, with 3 bases between them. Germline V gene data show CDR1 as SGHTA and CDR2 as FQGNSA. The CDR3 has 11 amino acids. This chain's CDR3 is CASSIQETQYF. The CDR3 nucleotides are TGTGCCAGCAGCATACAAGAGACCCAGTACTTC. Looking up the rest from reference TRBV7-2 and TRBJ2-5 gives the full variable domain: GAGVSQSPSNKVTEKGKDVELRCDPISGHTALYWYRQSLGQGLEFLIYFQGNSAPDKSGLPSDRFSAERTGGSVSTLTIQRTQQEDSAVYLCASSIQETQYFGPGTRLLVL.

V gene TRBV5-1 combines with J gene TRBJ2-7; TRBD2 agrees at 8 bases. Per the germline V gene, CDR1 is SGHRS and CDR2 is YFSETQ. The CDR3 length is 14 residues. The ends lost 4 bases at V and 2 bases at J; junction bases unmatched: 5. CDR3 bases: TGCGCCAGCAGCGGCGGGGGGTTCCCCTACGAGCAGTACTTC. This translates into CASSGGGFPYEQYF.

The rearrangement uses TRBV6-1 and TRBJ2-1; 9 bases are a match to TRBD2. The germline CDR1 and CDR2 sequences are MNHNS and SASEGT. The trim removed 7 bases at V and 0 bases at J, leaving 4 bases unmatched. This CDR3 region has 15 residues. CDR3 bases: TGTGCCAGCATCGTGACTAGCGGCTCCTACAATGAGCAGTTCTTC. Translating gives CASIVTSGSYNEQFF.

A single count supports this clone. V and J are TRBV19 and TRBJ2-1; TRBD1 aligns across 9 bases. The germline V gene encodes CDR1 LNHDA and CDR2 SQIVND (reference sequence). The CDR3 contains 16 residues. V gave up 5 bases and J gave up 3 bases; unmatched junction bases: 8. CDR3 coding DNA: TGTGCCAGTAGTCCCCGAAGGGGACAGGGCTACAATGAGCAGTTCTTC. Its protein product is CASSPRRGQGYNEQFF.

This rearrangement joins TRBV10-2 to TRBJ2-7, with 7 bases that match TRBD2. Germline V CDR1 and CDR2: WSHSY, SAAADI. Trimming at V came to 0 bases and at J to 0 bases, leaving 8 bases not matched to a gene. The CDR3 runs 17 residues. The CDR3 sequence: CASSESSMGGSSYEQYF. The CDR3 DNA reads TGCGCCAGCAGTGAGTCGAGCATGGGGGGGAGCTCCTACGAGCAGTACTTC.